Listed here is a single T cell receptor (beta chain). Its target is unknown. The CDR3 totals 13 residues. Germline loops: CDR1 SGHNT, CDR2 YYREEE (reference sequence). Trimming shortened V by 2 bases and J by 4 bases, and 7 bases separated the two germline ends. This record comes from a study of a mutant IDH1 vaccine in newly diagnosed glioma. Looking at the study overall: Initiation of the vaccine course occurred 4-6 weeks after radiotherapy alone, or alongside temozolomide cycles. Among treated patients, 62.5% were male and about 40% female, and mean age was about 40 years.

Sample time point: week 35, safety follow-up. Mutant IDH1 20-mer peptide, at 300 ug, made up each vaccine dose, with topical imiquimod. The repertoire was sequenced with immunoSEQ multiplex PCR; TCRdb's copy has only in-frame clones and lacks some. The data show about 48,000 clones, 65% to 85% seen once. This sequence originates from a man aged 35-49 years with glioma. The gene calls are TRBV5-4 and TRBJ1-3; TRBD1 is a possible D gene (6 bases). The sample here was PBMCs, taken from a glioma patient whose treatment included an IDH1 peptide vaccine. The CDR3, as DNA: TGTGCCAGCAGCTTCACAGGGGGAAACACCATATATTTT. This codes for CASSFTGGNTIYF.